A single sample gave rise to the 22 T cell receptor beta chains below, sequenced in a study of neurological immune-mediated disorders. TCRdb reanalysed the 5' RACE reads using MiXCR and keeps one entry per CDR3 protein. The table records around 70,000 distinct CDR3 sequences, approximately 5.2% of them present only once. Material: PBMCs. These TCRs come from a man younger than 35 with multiple sclerosis.

At least ten counts were recorded for this clonotype. The chain employs TRBV29-1 and TRBJ2-7; 8 bases are a match to TRBD2. V was pared by 5 bases and J by 4 bases, with 7 bases of the junction left unmatched. The CDR3 sequence is 13 residues long. The germline V gene encodes CDR1 SQVTM and CDR2 ANQGSEA. This CDR3 reads CSVKRGGAYEQYF. The CDR3 DNA reads TGCAGCGTTAAACGGGGGGGAGCTTACGAGCAGTACTTC.

This clonotype was observed at least ten times. The chain carries TRBV5-6 and TRBJ2-5; no clear D gene. This CDR3 has 15 residues. V lost 4 bases and J lost 4, with 17 bases in between. The germline CDR1 and CDR2 sequences are SGHDT and YYEEEE. The CDR3 DNA reads TGTGCCAGCAGCCTCCGGCAGACGGGTGGAGAGACCCAGTACTTC. Translated: CASSLRQTGGETQYF.

This clonotype was detected many times. The CDR3 here is CAWSVLGGGISPNTEAFF. The CDR3 nucleotides read TGTGCCTGGAGTGTACTGGGGGGAGGAATCTCTCCGAACACTGAAGCTTTCTTT. V is TRBV30 and J is TRBJ1-1, with D possibly being TRBD1 (5 bases). This CDR3 region has 18 residues. V dropped 0 bases and J dropped 1 base, with 21 bases sitting between them. Germline CDR1 and CDR2: GTSNPN and SVGIG (reference sequence).

The sample holds many counts of this clonotype. The chain joins TRBV29-1 to TRBJ2-1; D perhaps matches TRBD2 (5 bases). The CDR3 has 13 residues. The germline V gene has CDR1 SQVTM and CDR2 ANQGSEA. V lost 3 bases, J lost 4 bases, and 10 bases lay in between. CDR3 nucleotides: TGCAGCGTTGATCCTAGCAGTTACAATGAGCAGTTCTTC. Translated, it gives CSVDPSSYNEQFF.

This clonotype was counted many times. The chain recombines TRBV20-1 with TRBJ2-3; possibly TRBD1 for D (6 bases). The germline V and J ends were trimmed by 5 bases and 4 bases, with 16 bases remaining between them. The CDR3 is 14 amino acids. CDR1 is DFQATT, CDR2 SNEGSKA, per germline (reference sequence). This chain's CDR3 is CSAVLNRVPDTQYF. CDR3 DNA: TGCAGTGCTGTTCTAAACAGGGTCCCAGATACGCAGTATTTT.

This clonotype was seen at least ten times. This chain joins TRBV29-1 and TRBJ2-7; no firm D call. CDR1 is SQVTM and CDR2 is ANQGSEA in the germline V gene. The CDR3 spans 13 residues. V gave up 7 bases and J gave up 7 bases, with 20 bases separating them. CDR3 sequence reads: CSALKKNRPEQYF. CDR3 DNA sequence: TGCAGCGCCCTGAAGAAAAATCGCCCGGAGCAGTACTTC.

This clonotype was recorded many times. This chain connects TRBV11-2 to TRBJ2-7; possible D gene TRBD2, 6 bases. V lost 1 base to trimming and J lost 2 bases, with 6 bases between them. This CDR3 has 13 amino acids. Germline V CDR1 and CDR2: SGHAT, FQNNGV. Here the CDR3 reads CASSLAGAYEQYF. CDR3 sequence (DNA): TGTGCCAGCAGCTTAGCGGGGGCCTACGAGCAGTACTTC.

This clonotype was found a few times. The chain links TRBV27 to TRBJ1-2; 7 nucleotides agree with TRBD1. V lost 4 bases, J lost 2 bases, and 16 bases stayed unmatched. The germline gives CDR1 MNHEY, CDR2 SMNVEV (reference sequence). This CDR3 is built from 18 residues. CDR3 loop: CASSSAWDSRDINYGYTF. The DNA for the CDR3 is TGTGCCAGCAGTTCGGCATGGGACAGCCGCGACATAAACTATGGCTACACCTTC.

The chain uses TRBV5-1 and TRBJ2-2, with 7 bases aligning to TRBD2. The CDR3 length is 14 residues. The junction had 0 bases not matched to a gene; V was cut back by 1 base and J by 3 bases. Germline CDR1 and CDR2: SGHRS and YFSETQ. The DNA of the CDR3 is TGCGCCAGCAGCTTGACTAGCGACACCGGGGAGCTGTTTTTT. The encoded protein is CASSLTSDTGELFF. The full variable domain, its missing parts supplied by reference TRBV5-1 and TRBJ2-2, is KAGVTQTPRYLIKTRGQQVTLSCSPISGHRSVSWYQQTPGQGLQFLFEYFSETQRNKGNFPGRFSGRQFSNSRSEMNVSTLELGDSALYLCASSLTSDTGELFFGEGSRLTVL.

With respect to this clonotype: This may come from a read error, since a much larger clone is one base off. This chain connects TRBV24-1 to TRBJ2-7, with D perhaps TRBD2 (6 bases). The CDR3 contains 12 residues. V lost 3 bases, J lost 11 bases, and 13 bases lay in between. CDR1 is KGHDR and CDR2 is SFDVKD in the germline V gene. CDR3 amino acids: CATSDKTGLEYF. CDR3 sequence (DNA): TGTGCCACCAGTGATAAGACGGGACTGGAGTACTTC.

This clonotype has at least ten counts. This chain joins TRBV29-1 and TRBJ2-5, with TRBD2 as a possible D gene (5 bases). This CDR3 spans 11 amino acids. Per germline, CDR1 SQVTM and CDR2 ANQGSEA. In DNA, the CDR3 is TGCAGTCACGGGGTAGGGGAGACCCAGTACTTC. Protein: CSHGVGETQYF. The full variable domain, its missing parts supplied by reference TRBV29-1 and TRBJ2-5, is SAVISQKPSRDICQRGTSLTIQCQVDSQVTMMFWYRQQPGQSLTLIATANQGSEATYESGFVIDKFPISRPNLTFSTLTVSNMSPEDSSIYLCSHGVGETQYFGPGTRLLVL.

This clonotype has ten or more counts. The chain links TRBV29-1 to TRBJ2-1; either TRBD1 or TRBD2 may supply D (5 bases each). This CDR3 spans 13 amino acids. In germline, CDR1 is SQVTM, CDR2 ANQGSEA. The V and J ends lost 7 bases and 4 bases respectively, with 14 bases between them. CDR3 sequence reads: CSAGKQDYNEQFF. As DNA, the CDR3 is TGCAGCGCGGGGAAACAGGATTACAATGAGCAGTTCTTC.

This clonotype was seen many times. The chain recombines TRBV7-8 with TRBJ1-5; 7 bases are shared with TRBD1. With V trimmed by 3 bases and J by 7 bases, 6 bases remained unmatched. The length of the CDR3 is 14 residues. In germline, CDR1 is SGHVS, CDR2 FQNEAQ. CDR3 sequence (DNA): TGTGCCAGCAGCTTGGGCAGGGGGGGCCAGCCCCAGCATTTT. It translates to CASSLGRGGQPQHF.

This clonotype was recorded many times. J is TRBJ1-2 and V is TRBV5-1, with D maybe TRBD1 (5 bases). Germline V lookup: CDR1 SGHRS, CDR2 YFSETQ. V dropped 2 bases and J dropped 5 bases, with 16 bases sitting between them. This CDR3 region has 15 residues. The CDR3 coding sequence is TGCGCCAGCAGCTTCTCACCCGGGACGGATTATGGCTACACCTTC. It is translated as CASSFSPGTDYGYTF.

This clonotype was observed many times. The chain carries TRBV20-1 and TRBJ2-4, with 9 bases matching TRBD2. From germline, CDR1 is DFQATT and CDR2 SNEGSKA (reference sequence). The CDR3 is 17 residues long. The J segment lost 2 bases and the V segment lost 0 bases, leaving 8 bases of the junction unmatched. The CDR3 DNA follows: TGCAGTGCTAGAGACTTTAGCGGGAGTGGCCCCAAAAACATTCAGTACTTC. This codes for CSARDFSGSGPKNIQYF.

This clonotype was observed at least ten times. The chain combines TRBV5-1 with TRBJ1-6; a possible D gene is TRBD1 (5 bases). Germline V gene sequence: CDR1 SGHRS, CDR2 YFSETQ. The V end lost 3 bases, the J end lost 9 bases, and 16 bases lay between the germline ends. This CDR3 spans 15 amino acids. The CDR3 spells CASSWGDSAPSPLHF. The CDR3 DNA sequence: TGCGCCAGCAGCTGGGGGGACTCCGCCCCTTCACCCCTCCACTTT.

This clonotype was detected a few times. V gene TRBV6-2 or TRBV6-3 combines with J gene TRBJ2-5; D might be TRBD1 (5 bases). From germline, CDR1 is MNHEY and CDR2 SVGEGT. The V end lost 8 bases, the J end lost 2 bases, and 12 bases lay between the germline ends. This CDR3 has 13 residues. The CDR3 DNA reads as TGTGCCAGCCACCGGACATATCAAGAGACCCAGTACTTC. It is translated as CASHRTYQETQYF.

In this sample, this clonotype turned up many times. This rearrangement joins TRBV5-1 to TRBJ2-2; TRBD1 agrees at 9 bases. The V gene end was trimmed by 2 bases and the J gene end by 1 base; junction bases not matched to a gene: 6. CDR1 is SGHRS and CDR2 is YFSETQ in the germline V gene. The CDR3 runs 17 residues. CDR3 DNA: TGCGCCAGCAGCTTTACAGGGGGCGGCGGGAACACCGGGGAGCTGTTTTTT. Its protein is CASSFTGGGGNTGELFF.

There are many counts of this clonotype. This chain links TRBV5-1 with TRBJ2-1, with D uncertain. Germline CDR1 SGHRS, CDR2 YFSETQ. V lost 1 base and J lost 4, with 12 bases in between. The CDR3 loop spans 15 amino acids. The CDR3 is CASSLSVGLYNEQFF. In DNA form, the CDR3 reads TGCGCCAGCAGCTTGTCAGTCGGCTTATACAATGAGCAGTTCTTC. The full variable domain, rest sourced from reference TRBV5-1 and TRBJ2-1, is KAGVTQTPRYLIKTRGQQVTLSCSPISGHRSVSWYQQTPGQGLQFLFEYFSETQRNKGNFPGRFSGRQFSNSRSEMNVSTLELGDSALYLCASSLSVGLYNEQFFGPGTRLTVL.

This clonotype was seen many times. V and J are TRBV12-3 or TRBV12-4 and TRBJ2-7; TRBD2 might be the D (6 bases). This CDR3 contains 14 residues. Trimming removed 3 bases at V and 3 bases at J, with 12 bases between. Here the CDR3 DNA reads TGTGCCAGCAGTTTTGGAGGGCAAGTCTACGAGCAGTACTTC. Protein sequence: CASSFGGQVYEQYF.

This clonotype appeared many times. J is TRBJ2-7 and V is TRBV27, with unresolved D. With 2 bases removed from V and 6 bases from J, the gap between germline ends came to 11 bases. Per the germline V gene, CDR1 is MNHEY and CDR2 is SMNVEV (reference sequence). The CDR3 covers 13 residues. The CDR3 region is CASSLAPVSEQYF. CDR3 coding DNA: TGTGCCAGCAGTTTAGCGCCTGTATCCGAGCAGTACTTC.

This clonotype was seen repeatedly, ten times or more. This sequence joins TRBV5-5 and TRBJ2-6; D is uncertain. V gave up 0 bases and J gave up 2 bases, with 6 bases separating them. Germline V gene sequence: CDR1 SGHKS, CDR2 YYEKEE (reference sequence). The CDR3 extends over 15 amino acids. The chain's CDR3 is CASSLESTGANVLTF. The DNA of the CDR3 is TGTGCCAGCAGCTTGGAGTCCACTGGGGCCAACGTCCTGACTTTC.